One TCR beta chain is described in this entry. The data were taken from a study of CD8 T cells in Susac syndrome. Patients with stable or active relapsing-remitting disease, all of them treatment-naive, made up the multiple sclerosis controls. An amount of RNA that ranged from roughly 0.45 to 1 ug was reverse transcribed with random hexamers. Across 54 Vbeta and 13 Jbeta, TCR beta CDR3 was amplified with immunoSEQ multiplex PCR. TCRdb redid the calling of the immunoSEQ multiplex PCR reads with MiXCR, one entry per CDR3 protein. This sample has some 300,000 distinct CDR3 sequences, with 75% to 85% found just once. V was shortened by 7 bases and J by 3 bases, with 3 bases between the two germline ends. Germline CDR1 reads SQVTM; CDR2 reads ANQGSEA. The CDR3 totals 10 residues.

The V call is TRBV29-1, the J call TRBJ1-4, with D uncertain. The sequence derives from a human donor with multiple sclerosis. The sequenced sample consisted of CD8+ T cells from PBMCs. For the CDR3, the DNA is TGCAGCGCCGCTAATGAAAAACTGTTTTTT. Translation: CSAANEKLFF. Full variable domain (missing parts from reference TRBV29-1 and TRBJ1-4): SAVISQKPSRDICQRGTSLTIQCQVDSQVTMMFWYRQQPGQSLTLIATANQGSEATYESGFVIDKFPISRPNLTFSTLTVSNMSPEDSSIYLCSAANEKLFFGSGTQLSVL.